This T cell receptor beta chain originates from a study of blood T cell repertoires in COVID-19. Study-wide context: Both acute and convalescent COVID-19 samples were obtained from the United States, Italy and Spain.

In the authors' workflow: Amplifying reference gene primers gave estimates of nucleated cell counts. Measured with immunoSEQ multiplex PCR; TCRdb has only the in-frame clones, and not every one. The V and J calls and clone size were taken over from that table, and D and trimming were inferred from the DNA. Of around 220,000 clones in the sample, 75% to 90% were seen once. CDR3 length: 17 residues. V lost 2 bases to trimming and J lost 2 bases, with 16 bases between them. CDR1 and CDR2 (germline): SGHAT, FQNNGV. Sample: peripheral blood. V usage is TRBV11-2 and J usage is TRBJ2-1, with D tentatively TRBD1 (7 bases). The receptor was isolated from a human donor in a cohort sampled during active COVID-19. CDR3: CASSLQGGGTTYNEQFF. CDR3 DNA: TGTGCCAGCAGCTTACAGGGGGGCGGGACGACCTACAATGAGCAGTTCTTC.